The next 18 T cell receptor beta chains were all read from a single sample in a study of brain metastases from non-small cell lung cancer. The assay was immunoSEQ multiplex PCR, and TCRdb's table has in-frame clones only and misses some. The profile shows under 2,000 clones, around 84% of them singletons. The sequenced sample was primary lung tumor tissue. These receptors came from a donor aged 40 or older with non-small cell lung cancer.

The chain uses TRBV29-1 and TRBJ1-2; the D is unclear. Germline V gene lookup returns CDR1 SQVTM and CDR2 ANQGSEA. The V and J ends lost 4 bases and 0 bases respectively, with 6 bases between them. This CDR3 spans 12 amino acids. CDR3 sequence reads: CSVADTNYGYTF. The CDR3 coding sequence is TGCAGCGTTGCAGACACTAACTATGGCTACACCTTC.

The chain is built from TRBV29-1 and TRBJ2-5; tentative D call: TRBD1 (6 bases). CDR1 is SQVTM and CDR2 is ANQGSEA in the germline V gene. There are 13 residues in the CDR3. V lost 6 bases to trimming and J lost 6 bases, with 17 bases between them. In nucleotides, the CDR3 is TGCAGCGTCAAAACAGGGACCACTAAGACCCAGTACTTC. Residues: CSVKTGTTKTQYF.

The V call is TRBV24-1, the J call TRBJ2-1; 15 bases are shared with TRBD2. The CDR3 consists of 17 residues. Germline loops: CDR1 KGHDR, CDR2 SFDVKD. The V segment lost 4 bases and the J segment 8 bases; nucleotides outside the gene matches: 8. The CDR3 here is CATSDPPGLAGGYEQFF. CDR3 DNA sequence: TGTGCCACCAGTGACCCCCCGGGACTAGCGGGAGGATATGAGCAGTTCTTC.

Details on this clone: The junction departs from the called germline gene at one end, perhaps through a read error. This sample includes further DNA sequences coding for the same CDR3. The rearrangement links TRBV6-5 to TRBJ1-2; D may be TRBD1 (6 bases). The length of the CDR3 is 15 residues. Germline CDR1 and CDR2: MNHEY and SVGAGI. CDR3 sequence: CASGLGGVTRYGYTF. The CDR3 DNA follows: TGTGCCAGCGGTTTAGGGGGGGTCACACGGTATGGTTACACCTTC.

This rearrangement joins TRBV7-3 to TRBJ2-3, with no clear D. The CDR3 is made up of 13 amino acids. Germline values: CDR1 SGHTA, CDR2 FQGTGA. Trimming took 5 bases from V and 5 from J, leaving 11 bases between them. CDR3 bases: TGTGCCAGCAGCCTCGCCCCGATAGATACGCAGTATTTT. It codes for CASSLAPIDTQYF. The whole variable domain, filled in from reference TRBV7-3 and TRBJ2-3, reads GAGVSQTPSNKVTEKGKYVELRCDPISGHTALYWYRQSLGQGPEFLIYFQGTGAADDSGLPNDRFFAVRPEGSVSTLKIQRTERGDSAVYLCASSLAPIDTQYFGPGTRLTVL.

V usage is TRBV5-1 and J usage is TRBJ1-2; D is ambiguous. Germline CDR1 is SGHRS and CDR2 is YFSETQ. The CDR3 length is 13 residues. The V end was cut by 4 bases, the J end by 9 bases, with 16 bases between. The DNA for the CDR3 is TGCGCCAGCAGCCCAGACACATACGGGAGCTACACCTTC. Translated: CASSPDTYGSYTF. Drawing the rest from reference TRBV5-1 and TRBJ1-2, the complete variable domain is KAGVTQTPRYLIKTRGQQVTLSCSPISGHRSVSWYQQTPGQGLQFLFEYFSETQRNKGNFPGRFSGRQFSNSRSEMNVSTLELGDSALYLCASSPDTYGSYTFGSGTRLTVV.

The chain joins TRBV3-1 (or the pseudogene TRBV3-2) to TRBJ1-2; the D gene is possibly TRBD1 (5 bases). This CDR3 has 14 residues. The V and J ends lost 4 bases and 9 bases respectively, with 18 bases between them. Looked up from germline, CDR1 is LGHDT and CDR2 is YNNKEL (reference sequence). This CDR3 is CASSPIRGSPSYTF. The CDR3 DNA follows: TGTGCCAGCAGCCCCATTCGGGGGAGCCCTAGCTACACCTTC.

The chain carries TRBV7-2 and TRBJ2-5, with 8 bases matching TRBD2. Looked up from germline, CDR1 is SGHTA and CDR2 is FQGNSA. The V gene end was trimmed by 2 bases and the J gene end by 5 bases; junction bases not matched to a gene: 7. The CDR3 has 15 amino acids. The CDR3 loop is CASSLIREGGETQYF. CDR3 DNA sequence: TGTGCCAGCAGCTTAATACGGGAGGGGGGGGAGACCCAGTACTTC.

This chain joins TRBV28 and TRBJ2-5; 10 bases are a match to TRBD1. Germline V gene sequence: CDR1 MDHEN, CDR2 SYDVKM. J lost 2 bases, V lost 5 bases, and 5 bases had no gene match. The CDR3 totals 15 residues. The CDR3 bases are TGTGCCAGCAGTAAACCGGGACAGGGGCAAGAGACCCAGTACTTC. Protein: CASSKPGQGQETQYF.

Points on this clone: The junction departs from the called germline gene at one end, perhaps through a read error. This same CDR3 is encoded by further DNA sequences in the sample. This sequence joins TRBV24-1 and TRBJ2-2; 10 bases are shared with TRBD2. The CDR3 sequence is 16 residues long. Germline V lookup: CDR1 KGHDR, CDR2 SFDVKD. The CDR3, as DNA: TGTGCCACCAGTGTCGGCAGCGGGGGGGCCACCGGGGAGTTGTTTTTT. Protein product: CATSVGSGGATGELFF.

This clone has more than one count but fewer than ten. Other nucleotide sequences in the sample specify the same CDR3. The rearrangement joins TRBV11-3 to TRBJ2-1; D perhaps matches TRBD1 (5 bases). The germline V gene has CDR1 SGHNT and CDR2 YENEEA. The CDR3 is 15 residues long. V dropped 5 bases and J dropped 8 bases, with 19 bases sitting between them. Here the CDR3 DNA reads TGTGCCAGCAGCGTAAAGGGGTTTCTGGACCATGAGCAGTTCTTC. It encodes CASSVKGFLDHEQFF.

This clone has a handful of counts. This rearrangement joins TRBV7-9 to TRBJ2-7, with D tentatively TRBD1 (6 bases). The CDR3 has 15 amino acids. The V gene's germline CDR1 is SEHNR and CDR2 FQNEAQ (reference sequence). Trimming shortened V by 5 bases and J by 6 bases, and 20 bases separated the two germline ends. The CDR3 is CASSKRQDQIREQYF. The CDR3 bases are TGTGCCAGCAGCAAACGACAGGACCAGATCCGCGAGCAGTACTTC. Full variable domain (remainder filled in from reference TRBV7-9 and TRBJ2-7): DTGVSQNPRHKITKRGQNVTFRCDPISEHNRLYWYRQTLGQGPEFLTYFQNEAQLEKSRLLSDRFSAERPKGSFSTLEIQRTEQGDSAMYLCASSKRQDQIREQYFGPGTRLTVT.

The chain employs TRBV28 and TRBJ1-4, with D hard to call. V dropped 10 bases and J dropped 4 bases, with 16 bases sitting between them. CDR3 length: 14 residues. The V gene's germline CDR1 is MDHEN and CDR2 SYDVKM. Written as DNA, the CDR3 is TGTGCCATTTCAGGAGGGTTGGGTAATGAAAAACTGTTTTTT. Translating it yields CAISGGLGNEKLFF.

This chain's CDR3 is CASSQLVGRDTQYF. In DNA form, the CDR3 reads TGTGCCAGCAGCCAGTTAGTCGGGAGAGATACGCAGTATTTT. The genes are TRBV3-1 (or the pseudogene TRBV3-2) and TRBJ2-3; a weak D match, TRBD2 (6 bases). The germline V and J ends were trimmed by 3 bases and 5 bases, with 12 bases remaining between them. Germline-derived CDR1 and CDR2 are LGHDT and YNNKEL (reference sequence). This CDR3 region has 14 residues.

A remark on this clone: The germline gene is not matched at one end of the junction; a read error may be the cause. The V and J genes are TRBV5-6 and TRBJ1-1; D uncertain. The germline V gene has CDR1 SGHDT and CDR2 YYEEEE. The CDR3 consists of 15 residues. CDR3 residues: CANSPTSTMNTEAFF. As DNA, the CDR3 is TGTGCCAACAGCCCAACCAGTACTATGAACACTGAAGCTTTCTTT.

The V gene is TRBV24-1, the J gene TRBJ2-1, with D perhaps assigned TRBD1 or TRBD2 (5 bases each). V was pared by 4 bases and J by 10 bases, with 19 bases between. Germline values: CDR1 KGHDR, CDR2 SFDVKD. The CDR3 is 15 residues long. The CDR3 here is CATSEGLTGPGEQFF. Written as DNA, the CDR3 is TGTGCCACCAGTGAGGGGTTAACGGGACCAGGGGAGCAGTTCTTC.

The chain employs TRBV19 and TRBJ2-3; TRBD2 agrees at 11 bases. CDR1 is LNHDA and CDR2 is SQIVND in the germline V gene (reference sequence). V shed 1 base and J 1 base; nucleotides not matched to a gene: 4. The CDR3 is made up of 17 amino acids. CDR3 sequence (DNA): TGTGCCAGTAGTATAGGATGGGGACTAGCGGGCACAGATACGCAGTATTTT. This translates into CASSIGWGLAGTDTQYF.

CDR3 nucleotide sequence: TGTGCCAGCAGATTGGGGGCCCCGGTGAGTGACGAGCAGTACTTC. Translating gives CASRLGAPVSDEQYF. This chain uses TRBV6-5 with TRBJ2-7, with D perhaps matching TRBD1 (6 bases). Germline V gene data show CDR1 as MNHEY and CDR2 as SVGAGI. Trimming shortened V by 6 bases and J by 5 bases, and 20 bases separated the two germline ends. The CDR3 contains 15 residues.